This is a list of T cell receptor beta chains from one sample in a study of CD8+ T cells in alopecia areata. Assay used: immunoSEQ multiplex PCR; TCRdb lists only in-frame clones, some missing. The table shows over 150,000 clones, with approximately 60% occurring only once. Sequencing was performed on CD4+ T cells sorted from blood, taken at week 4, from a patient treated with tofacitinib. The receptors come from a human donor with alopecia areata. The CDR3 runs from the conserved cysteine through the conserved F or W. Fields, in order: D gene, V gene, clone size, J gene, CDR3 DNA, CDR3 protein. D genes are given only for firm matches. Clone size is not always given. Where it is, it says once, few, many or a class for expanded clones.

d_gene: .; v_gene: TRBV6-5; abundance: .; j_gene: TRBJ1-5; CDR3nt: TGTGCCACCGCCCTAGGGGGCAATCAGCCCCAGCATTTT; CDR3aa: CATALGGNQPQHF
d_gene: .; v_gene: TRBV6-5; abundance: .; j_gene: TRBJ1-5; CDR3nt: TGTGCCAGCAGACGCGGAGGGAATCAGCCCCAGCATTTT; CDR3aa: CASRRGGNQPQHF
d_gene: .; v_gene: TRBV4-1; abundance: .; j_gene: TRBJ2-7; CDR3nt: TGCGCCAGCAGCCAAGAGGAGTACCCACTAGATACCTACGAGCAGTACTTC; CDR3aa: CASSQEEYPLDTYEQYF
d_gene: .; v_gene: TRBV28; abundance: many; j_gene: TRBJ1-2; CDR3nt: TGTGCCAGCACCCCTCCGGGCGAGTATGGCTACACCTTC; CDR3aa: CASTPPGEYGYTF
d_gene: .; v_gene: TRBV7-2; abundance: many; j_gene: TRBJ2-7; CDR3nt: TGTGCCAGCAGCTACAGGACCTACGAGCAGTACTTC; CDR3aa: CASSYRTYEQYF
d_gene: .; v_gene: TRBV30; abundance: .; j_gene: TRBJ1-5; CDR3nt: TGTGCCTGGAGTCTCAGGGCAGGCGGACAGCCCCAGCATTTT; CDR3aa: CAWSLRAGGQPQHF
d_gene: .; v_gene: TRBV28; abundance: .; j_gene: TRBJ1-2; CDR3nt: TGTGCCAGCAGTCCCCCTGTCACATCCTATGGCTACACCTTC; CDR3aa: CASSPPVTSYGYTF
d_gene: .; v_gene: TRBV5-1; abundance: .; j_gene: TRBJ2-1; CDR3nt: TGCGCCAGCAGCTTTCAGGACGGTTACAATGAGCAGTTCTTC; CDR3aa: CASSFQDGYNEQFF
d_gene: .; v_gene: TRBV7-3; abundance: .; j_gene: TRBJ2-2; CDR3nt: TGTGCCAGCAGCTTAGACCAGTCGGGCACCGGGGAGCTGTTTTTT; CDR3aa: CASSLDQSGTGELFF
d_gene: TRBD1; v_gene: TRBV25-1; abundance: .; j_gene: TRBJ1-2; CDR3nt: TGTGCCAGCAGTGAATGGGGACAGGGGCGAGGCTACACCTTC; CDR3aa: CASSEWGQGRGYTF
d_gene: .; v_gene: TRBV18; abundance: .; j_gene: TRBJ1-5; CDR3nt: TGTGCCAGCTCCGGGCAAAGAAATAATCAGCCCCAGCATTTT; CDR3aa: CASSGQRNNQPQHF
d_gene: TRBD2; v_gene: TRBV15; abundance: few; j_gene: TRBJ2-7; CDR3nt: TGTGCCACCAGCAGAGGGACTAGCGGCTCCTACGAGCAGTACTTC; CDR3aa: CATSRGTSGSYEQYF
d_gene: .; v_gene: TRBV6-5; abundance: .; j_gene: TRBJ2-3; CDR3nt: TGTGCCAGCAGAAACACAGGGGAGGGTACGCAGTATTTT; CDR3aa: CASRNTGEGTQYF
d_gene: .; v_gene: TRBV6-4; abundance: few; j_gene: TRBJ2-1; CDR3nt: TGTGCCAGCAGTGACCAGAGCTCCTACAATGAGCAGTTCTTC; CDR3aa: CASSDQSSYNEQFF
d_gene: TRBD2; v_gene: TRBV2; abundance: .; j_gene: TRBJ2-1; CDR3nt: TGTGCCAGCAGTGAGACAGCGGGAGTTTTTGGTGAGCAGTTCTTC; CDR3aa: CASSETAGVFGEQFF
d_gene: .; v_gene: TRBV2; abundance: once; j_gene: TRBJ2-7; CDR3nt: TGTGCCAGCAGGCTGGACAGGGCGGGAGTCTACGAGCAGTACTTC; CDR3aa: CASRLDRAGVYEQYF
d_gene: .; v_gene: TRBV29-1; abundance: .; j_gene: TRBJ2-1; CDR3nt: TGCAGCGTGGCAGCGGGCAGCTCCTACAATGAGCAGTTCTTC; CDR3aa: CSVAAGSSYNEQFF
d_gene: .; v_gene: TRBV2; abundance: few; j_gene: TRBJ1-5; CDR3nt: TGTGCCAGCAGGAGTCGGGCAGCCTGGGATCAGCCCCAGCATTTT; CDR3aa: CASRSRAAWDQPQHF
d_gene: .; v_gene: TRBV9; abundance: few; j_gene: TRBJ2-3; CDR3nt: TGTGCCAGCAGCGTTGGCGTCCCAGATACGCAGTATTTT; CDR3aa: CASSVGVPDTQYF
d_gene: .; v_gene: TRBV18; abundance: few; j_gene: TRBJ2-5; CDR3nt: TGTGCCAGCTCACCTATCTTCCAAGAGACCCAGTACTTC; CDR3aa: CASSPIFQETQYF
d_gene: .; v_gene: TRBV29-1; abundance: few; j_gene: TRBJ1-2; CDR3nt: TGCAGCGCCGATGGCTACACCTTC; CDR3aa: CSADGYTF
d_gene: .; v_gene: TRBV4-2; abundance: .; j_gene: TRBJ1-2; CDR3nt: TGTGCCAGCAGCCAAGGCGGGCAGCCGGGAAGCTATGGCTACACCTTC; CDR3aa: CASSQGGQPGSYGYTF
d_gene: TRBD2; v_gene: TRBV27; abundance: .; j_gene: TRBJ2-5; CDR3nt: TGTGCCAGCAGTCGAGCCGGGACTAGCGGGAGTTTGGGAGAGACCCAGTACTTC; CDR3aa: CASSRAGTSGSLGETQYF
d_gene: .; v_gene: TRBV20-1; abundance: .; j_gene: TRBJ2-5; CDR3nt: TGCAGTGCGCGACAGGTTGAGACCCAGTACTTC; CDR3aa: CSARQVETQYF
d_gene: .; v_gene: TRBV30; abundance: .; j_gene: TRBJ1-4; CDR3nt: TGTGCCTGGAACCGGGACCCCAAGGCGGGGGTTAATGAAAAACTGTTTTTT; CDR3aa: CAWNRDPKAGVNEKLFF
d_gene: .; v_gene: TRBV29-1; abundance: few; j_gene: TRBJ1-1; CDR3nt: TGCAGCGTTGAAATGTCGGCAGAGGGCTTGAACACTGAAGCTTTCTTT; CDR3aa: CSVEMSAEGLNTEAFF
d_gene: .; v_gene: TRBV18; abundance: .; j_gene: TRBJ2-1; CDR3nt: TGTGCCAGCTCAATCCTGAATGAGCAGTTCTTC; CDR3aa: CASSILNEQFF
d_gene: .; v_gene: TRBV5-1; abundance: .; j_gene: TRBJ2-7; CDR3nt: TGCGCCAGCAGCTTCGAGGGTGGACGATCTCACTACGAGCAGTACTTC; CDR3aa: CASSFEGGRSHYEQYF
d_gene: TRBD2; v_gene: TRBV30; abundance: .; j_gene: TRBJ2-7; CDR3nt: TGTGCCGGCCAGCGGGAGGGTAGCTCCTACGAGCAGTACTTC; CDR3aa: CAGQREGSSYEQYF
d_gene: TRBD1; v_gene: TRBV5-1; abundance: .; j_gene: TRBJ2-5; CDR3nt: TGCGCCAGCAGCTTCGTTCCAGGGGGCGAAGAGACCCAGTACTTC; CDR3aa: CASSFVPGGEETQYF
d_gene: TRBD1; v_gene: TRBV5-4; abundance: few; j_gene: TRBJ2-7; CDR3nt: TGTGCCAGCAGCCGGACAGGGGTCGAGCAGTACTTC; CDR3aa: CASSRTGVEQYF
d_gene: TRBD2; v_gene: TRBV5-1; abundance: once; j_gene: TRBJ2-1; CDR3nt: TGCGCCAGCAGCTTTTTTGGGGAGGGCAATGAGCAGTTCTTC; CDR3aa: CASSFFGEGNEQFF
d_gene: .; v_gene: TRBV29-1; abundance: few; j_gene: TRBJ2-3; CDR3nt: TGCAGCGTTGAAGAGGGGCAGGGTACAGATACGCAGTATTTT; CDR3aa: CSVEEGQGTDTQYF
d_gene: .; v_gene: TRBV29-1; abundance: .; j_gene: TRBJ2-2; CDR3nt: TGCAGCGTTGAGCGGGACACCGGGGAGCTGTTTTTT; CDR3aa: CSVERDTGELFF
d_gene: .; v_gene: TRBV29-1; abundance: once; j_gene: TRBJ1-1; CDR3nt: TGCAGCGTCTACGGGGGCCGGGACACTGAAGCTTTCTTT; CDR3aa: CSVYGGRDTEAFF
d_gene: .; v_gene: TRBV6-4; abundance: .; j_gene: TRBJ2-2; CDR3nt: TGTGCCAGCAGAGGGTCGTCGTTCACCGGGGAGCTGTTTTTT; CDR3aa: CASRGSSFTGELFF
d_gene: .; v_gene: TRBV10-3; abundance: few; j_gene: TRBJ1-5; CDR3nt: TGTGCCATCAGTGACTCTAAGGCGGGCAATCAGCCCCAGCATTTT; CDR3aa: CAISDSKAGNQPQHF